This T cell receptor (beta chain) stems from a study of T-cell reconstitution after alpha-beta-depleted transplantation in children. This clonotype occurred a few times. CDR3 size: 13 residues. Between the trimmed V and J ends, which lost 5 bases and 0 bases, there was a span of 7 bases. Germline-derived CDR1 and CDR2 are LNHNV and YYDKDF (reference sequence). During its preparation, the TCRbeta library received unique molecular identifiers. TCRdb called the PCR reads again in MiXCR, with one record for every CDR3 protein. In the table there are over 400,000 distinct CDR3 sequences, roughly an eighth of which are singletons.

The chain joins TRBV15 to TRBJ1-1; D is uncertain. The source was PBMCs from the stem cell graft donor, collected from the stem cell graft. The receptor comes from a human donor who donated a stem cell graft to a child with combined immunodeficiency. CDR3 in amino acids: CATSGRLNTEAFF. The CDR3 region has the DNA TGTGCCACCAGCGGCAGATTGAACACTGAAGCTTTCTTT.